The clone carrying this T cell receptor (beta chain) showed up many times. With 5 bases clipped from V and 0 bases from J, the junction kept 19 bases outside the gene matches. CDR1 is SQVTM, CDR2 ANQGSEA, per germline. The CDR3 is 19 residues long. The data belong to a study of human T cells and chemical hapten exposure. Time point noted: pre-sensitization, week 0. Specified treatment: therapeutic diphenylcyclopropenone sensitization with weekly scalp DPC. RNA extraction used unfractionated whole blood as the source of total RNA. Each patch-test visit's blood sample preceded patch application. Non-pregnant alopecia patients aged 18 to 70, suitable for DPC therapy. In the library, unique molecular identifiers were attached to individual cDNA molecules. TCRdb processed the RACE reads anew with MiXCR; each CDR3 protein has one entry. The sample has tens of thousands of distinct CDR3 sequences; approximately 10% are singletons.

The V gene is TRBV29-1, the J gene TRBJ2-3, with 8 bases lining up with TRBD2. The sequence was obtained from a man between 45 and 60 years old with alopecia areata. Some clones in this sample may be carry-over from other donors' samples. The sample consisted of whole blood, taken in connection with sensitization to the hapten diphenylcyclopropenone (DPC). The CDR3 here is CSVLQRESTKYSSTDTQYF. The CDR3 DNA is TGCAGCGTTCTTCAGCGGGAGTCCACAAAGTACTCTAGCACAGATACGCAGTATTTT.